These 30 T cell receptor beta chains share one sample of origin, sequenced in a study of blood T cell repertoires in COVID-19. Produced via immunoSEQ multiplex PCR; TCRdb's table is partial and in-frame only. Altogether about 130,000 clones are present, 70% to 90% being singletons, with the ten largest covering roughly 1.2%. Sequencing used peripheral blood. The receptors here all came from a woman of 80 years or more with acute or convalescent COVID-19.

The J gene is TRBJ2-2, the V gene TRBV7-9; tentatively, D is TRBD2 (6 bases). V dropped 5 bases and J dropped 5 bases, with 15 bases sitting between them. The CDR3 runs to 15 residues. Germline CDR1 and CDR2: SEHNR and FQNEAQ (reference sequence). CDR3 DNA: TGTGCCAGCAGCCAGCGGGTGACTTTAACCGGGGAGCTGTTTTTT. Residues: CASSQRVTLTGELFF.

The J gene is TRBJ2-3, the V gene TRBV24-1; 10 bases are a match to TRBD2. The germline V gene has CDR1 KGHDR and CDR2 SFDVKD. J was trimmed by 2 bases and V by 2 bases; bases with no gene match: 3. CDR3 size: 16 residues. CDR3 loop: CATSDSSGGLTDTQYF. The CDR3 coding sequence is TGTGCCACCAGTGATTCTAGCGGGGGCCTCACAGATACGCAGTATTTT.

The genes are TRBV9 and TRBJ2-2, with D possibly TRBD2 on 6 matching bases. V was cut by 4 bases and J by 0 bases, with 10 bases left in between. This CDR3 is built from 15 residues. From germline, CDR1 is SGDLS and CDR2 YYNGEE. The CDR3 region is CASSRENTNTGELFF. CDR3 DNA: TGTGCCAGCAGCCGGGAGAATACGAACACCGGGGAGCTGTTTTTT. The full variable domain, with the rest looked up from reference TRBV9 and TRBJ2-2, is DSGVTQTPKHLITATGQRVTLRCSPRSGDLSVYWYQQSLDQGLQFLIQYYNGEERAKGNILERFSAQQFPDLHSELNLSSLELGDSALYFCASSRENTNTGELFFGEGSRLTVL.

The genes are TRBV7-9 and TRBJ1-2; the match to TRBD1 covers 7 bases. V shed 5 bases and J 1 base; nucleotides not matched to a gene: 13. Germline CDR1 SEHNR, CDR2 FQNEAQ (reference sequence). This CDR3 is 17 amino acids long. The chain's CDR3 is CASSRNRGTAFNYGYTF. Here the CDR3 DNA reads TGTGCCAGCAGCCGGAACCGCGGGACAGCTTTTAACTATGGCTACACCTTC.

This clone is a singleton in its sample. The genes are TRBV5-8 and TRBJ2-5, with 9 bases aligning to TRBD2. The ends lost 0 bases at V and 6 bases at J; junction bases unmatched: 12. The CDR3 extends over 17 amino acids. The germline V gene has CDR1 SGHTS and CDR2 YDEGEE. The CDR3: CASSLGAGGPSGKTQYF. The CDR3 DNA sequence: TGTGCCAGCAGCTTGGGGGCGGGAGGGCCCTCTGGAAAGACCCAGTACTTC.

V gene TRBV29-1 combines with J gene TRBJ2-7, with TRBD2 matching 13 bases. Germline lookup yields CDR1 SQVTM and CDR2 ANQGSEA. The V gene end was trimmed by 7 bases and the J gene end by 2 bases; junction bases not matched to a gene: 5. This CDR3 comprises 14 residues. The CDR3 region has the DNA TGCAGCGCACTGGGACTAGCGGGAACCTACGAGCAGTACTTC. This gives the protein CSALGLAGTYEQYF.

The chain joins TRBV7-2 to TRBJ1-1; 8 nucleotides line up with TRBD1. V lost 5 bases to trimming and J lost 11 bases; unmatched junction nucleotides: 10. This CDR3 is 13 amino acids long. Germline CDR1 reads SGHTA; CDR2 reads FQGNSA. CDR3 protein: CASSPRRTGKAFF. CDR3 nucleotides: TGTGCCAGCAGCCCCCGAAGGACAGGGAAGGCTTTCTTT. Variable domain in full (rest from reference TRBV7-2 and TRBJ1-1): GAGVSQSPSNKVTEKGKDVELRCDPISGHTALYWYRQSLGQGLEFLIYFQGNSAPDKSGLPSDRFSAERTGGSVSTLTIQRTQQEDSAVYLCASSPRRTGKAFFGQGTRLTVV.

CDR3 protein: CASSEIQSNQPQHF. The CDR3 DNA sequence: TGTGCCAGCAGTGAGATACAGTCCAATCAGCCCCAGCATTTT. J is TRBJ1-5 and V is TRBV6-1; D uncertain. The CDR3 spans 14 residues. V lost 3 bases and J lost 3, with 9 bases in between. Germline V gene data show CDR1 as MNHNS and CDR2 as SASEGT.

The rearrangement links TRBV12-3 or TRBV12-4 to TRBJ2-7; 7 bases line up with TRBD2. V was pared by 6 bases and J by 1 base, with 3 bases of the junction left unmatched. The CDR3 consists of 13 residues. In DNA, the CDR3 is TGTGCCAGCAGCCAAGCGGGATCCTACGAGCAGTACTTC. This translates into CASSQAGSYEQYF.

The count of this clone is one. The rearrangement uses TRBV19 and TRBJ1-5; possible D gene TRBD1, 5 bases. Deletions cut 1 base from V and 7 bases from J, with 14 bases between. The CDR3 loop spans 15 amino acids. CDR1 LNHDA and CDR2 SQIVND come from the germline V gene (reference sequence). CDR3 bases: TGTGCCAGTAGTATAGGAAGACAGCTCGGCCAGCCCCAGCATTTT. This sequence encodes CASSIGRQLGQPQHF.

This chain connects TRBV5-1 to TRBJ1-2; a possible D gene is TRBD1 (5 bases). The CDR3 sequence is 16 residues long. V was cut by 4 bases and J by 8 bases, with 24 bases left in between. Per germline, CDR1 SGHRS and CDR2 YFSETQ. The CDR3 spells CASSLAGTPQVGGYTF. The CDR3 DNA reads as TGCGCCAGCAGCCTCGCGGGGACGCCCCAGGTAGGGGGCTACACCTTC.

The sample holds one count of this clone. The chain employs TRBV13 and TRBJ1-6; no clear D gene. This CDR3 has 13 amino acids. Germline V lookup: CDR1 PRHDT, CDR2 FYEKMQ (reference sequence). V dropped 6 bases and J dropped 10 bases, with 13 bases sitting between them. This CDR3 reads CASRRSLESPLHF. The CDR3 DNA follows: TGTGCCAGCAGAAGGAGCCTGGAGTCACCCCTCCACTTT.

This chain connects TRBV10-3 to TRBJ2-3, with 7 bases matching TRBD2. The CDR3 consists of 13 residues. The V segment lost 11 bases and the J segment 2 bases; nucleotides outside the gene matches: 7. CDR1 ENHRY and CDR2 SYGVKD come from the germline V gene. The CDR3 spells CAARLADTDTQYF. Written as DNA, the CDR3 is TGTGCCGCGCGACTAGCAGACACAGATACGCAGTATTTT.

The chain links TRBV15 to TRBJ1-2, with 7 nucleotides matching TRBD1. CDR1 and CDR2 (germline): LNHNV, YYDKDF (reference sequence). Trimming took 7 bases from V and 4 from J; bases not matched to a gene: 9. The CDR3 is made up of 14 amino acids. In nucleotides, the CDR3 is TGTGCCACCACCAAAACAGGGGACGGCTATGGCTACACCTTC. Amino acid sequence: CATTKTGDGYGYTF. The whole variable domain, remainder taken from reference TRBV15 and TRBJ1-2, is DAMVIQNPRYQVTQFGKPVTLSCSQTLNHNVMYWYQQKSSQAPKLLFHYYDKDFNNEADTPDNFQSRRPNTSFCFLDIRSPGLGDTAMYLCATTKTGDGYGYTFGSGTRLTVV.

The chain is built from TRBV5-1 and TRBJ2-4, with 9 bases aligning to TRBD1. Trimming cost V 5 bases and J 6 bases; bases outside gene matches: 6. The CDR3 extends over 14 amino acids. Per germline, CDR1 SGHRS and CDR2 YFSETQ. CDR3 in DNA: TGCGCCAGCAGTTCACAGGGGGCCGGAAACATTCAGTACTTC. Its translation is CASSSQGAGNIQYF.

The J gene is TRBJ2-3, the V gene TRBV2; no definite D call. The CDR3 covers 11 residues. The V gene lost 6 bases and the J gene lost 5 bases, with 6 bases spanning the gap. Germline CDR1 and CDR2: SNHLY and FYNNEI. The CDR3 is CASSIRDTQYF. The CDR3 bases are TGTGCCAGCAGCATTAGAGATACGCAGTATTTT.

J is TRBJ2-2 and V is TRBV5-1; 9 bases agree with TRBD2. The CDR3 has 15 amino acids. Germline trimming cut 5 bases from V and 6 bases from J; bases unmatched to any gene: 8. The germline V gene has CDR1 SGHRS and CDR2 YFSETQ. The CDR3 region has the DNA TGCGCCAGCAGACCCGGGACTAGCTTTGCCGGGGAGCTGTTTTTT. Amino acid sequence: CASRPGTSFAGELFF.

The chain couples TRBV3-1 (or the pseudogene TRBV3-2) to TRBJ2-3; 7 bases line up with TRBD2. The CDR3 contains 18 residues. V gave up 2 bases and J gave up 0 bases; unmatched junction bases: 11. Germline values: CDR1 LGHDT, CDR2 YNNKEL (reference sequence). CDR3 region: CASSQLGTGGASTDTQYF. Here the CDR3 DNA reads TGTGCCAGCAGCCAACTAGGCACGGGGGGAGCTAGCACAGATACGCAGTATTTT.

This clone appeared a single time. The chain employs TRBV28 and TRBJ1-5; a weak D match, TRBD1 (6 bases). CDR1 and CDR2 (germline): MDHEN, SYDVKM. The V and J ends lost 9 bases and 2 bases respectively, with 17 bases between them. The CDR3 sequence is 15 residues long. The CDR3 sequence is CASKFVSGGNQPQHF. As DNA, the CDR3 is TGTGCCAGTAAGTTCGTGTCAGGGGGCAATCAGCCCCAGCATTTT.

The genes are TRBV19 and TRBJ1-2; unclear D gene. The CDR3 length is 16 residues. V was pared by 2 bases and J by 0 bases, with 13 bases between. Germline CDR1 reads LNHDA; CDR2 reads SQIVND (reference sequence). The CDR3 is CASSILLGRANYGYTF. Written as DNA, the CDR3 is TGTGCCAGTAGTATATTGTTAGGGAGGGCTAACTATGGCTACACCTTC.

The chain's CDR3 is CAAGLTEAFF. CDR3 coding DNA: TGTGCCGCAGGGTTAACTGAAGCTTTCTTT. The V and J genes are TRBV6-5 and TRBJ1-1, with TRBD1 as a possible D gene (5 bases). The CDR3 has 10 amino acids. Per germline, CDR1 MNHEY and CDR2 SVGAGI. Trimming pared 11 bases from V and 5 bases from J, leaving 9 bases between.

The count of this clone is one. The rearrangement joins TRBV18 to TRBJ1-6, with TRBD1 matching 7 bases. Trimming at V came to 2 bases and at J to 7 bases, leaving 5 bases not matched to a gene. CDR3 size: 15 residues. CDR1 and CDR2 (germline): KGHSH, LQKENI. Written as DNA, the CDR3 is TGTGCCAGCTCACCAGATTCAGGGGGAAATTCACCCCTCCACTTT. Residues: CASSPDSGGNSPLHF.

This clone has a single count. The chain joins TRBV7-6 to TRBJ2-5; TRBD2 aligns across 7 bases. The CDR3 is 16 amino acids. Germline trimming cut 5 bases from V and 1 base from J; bases unmatched to any gene: 10. In germline, CDR1 is SGHVS, CDR2 FNYEAQ. CDR3 protein: CASSPRGREGQETQYF. CDR3 bases: TGTGCCAGCAGCCCGCGAGGCAGGGAGGGCCAAGAGACCCAGTACTTC.

The rearrangement links TRBV7-9 to TRBJ1-2, with D perhaps matching TRBD1 (5 bases). Trimming removed 4 bases at V and 4 bases at J, with 16 bases between. Germline CDR1 is SEHNR and CDR2 is FQNEAQ (reference sequence). CDR3 length: 15 amino acids. The CDR3 reads CASSSPQGGTYGYTF. The CDR3 region has the DNA TGTGCCAGCAGCTCGCCCCAGGGAGGCACCTATGGCTACACCTTC.

CDR3 protein: CASSVGTASTGELFF. As DNA, the CDR3 is TGTGCCAGCAGCGTAGGGACTGCCAGTACCGGGGAGCTGTTTTTT. The chain joins TRBV9 to TRBJ2-2; TRBD2 might be the D (5 bases). Trimming cost V 0 bases and J 5 bases, with 11 bases left between them. From germline, CDR1 is SGDLS and CDR2 YYNGEE. The CDR3 runs 15 residues.

The V and J genes are TRBV9 and TRBJ2-7, with D maybe TRBD2 (5 bases). This CDR3 comprises 14 residues. The V gene's germline CDR1 is SGDLS and CDR2 YYNGEE. The ends were cut back, 0 bases at V and 2 bases at J, with 9 bases in the middle. The CDR3 sequence is CASSVGGLPYEQYF. CDR3 nucleotide sequence: TGTGCCAGCAGCGTAGGCGGACTTCCCTACGAGCAGTACTTC.

This clone was observed a few times. J is TRBJ2-2 and V is TRBV5-1; TRBD1 aligns across 7 bases. The germline CDR1 and CDR2 sequences are SGHRS and YFSETQ. The CDR3 runs 16 residues. After removal of 4 bases from V and 5 bases from J, the junction contained 11 bases not matched to a gene. As DNA, the CDR3 is TGCGCCAGCAGCCTATTTACAGGGGATAGTACCGGGGAGCTGTTTTTT. Protein: CASSLFTGDSTGELFF. Combining the CDR3 with reference TRBV5-1 and TRBJ2-2 gives the whole variable domain KAGVTQTPRYLIKTRGQQVTLSCSPISGHRSVSWYQQTPGQGLQFLFEYFSETQRNKGNFPGRFSGRQFSNSRSEMNVSTLELGDSALYLCASSLFTGDSTGELFFGEGSRLTVL.

The chain recombines TRBV29-1 with TRBJ2-7; 8 nucleotides match TRBD1. The CDR3 contains 16 residues. Unmatched junction bases numbered 17, after V lost 6 bases and J lost 4 bases. Germline CDR1 reads SQVTM; CDR2 reads ANQGSEA. The CDR3 here is CSVRTPSTGGRYEQYF. The CDR3 nucleotides are TGCAGCGTCCGAACTCCGAGCACAGGGGGTAGGTACGAGCAGTACTTC.

This rearrangement joins TRBV19 to TRBJ1-2; 7 positions agree with TRBD1. The CDR3 sequence is 12 residues long. The V gene end was trimmed by 8 bases and the J gene end by 4 bases; junction bases not matched to a gene: 4. CDR1 and CDR2 (germline): LNHDA, SQIVND (reference sequence). Here the CDR3 DNA reads TGTGCCAGTCGACAGGGAGGCTATGGCTACACCTTC. It encodes CASRQGGYGYTF.

The rearrangement uses TRBV7-2 and TRBJ2-7; D is perhaps TRBD2 (6 bases). The germline gives CDR1 SGHTA, CDR2 FQGNSA. The CDR3 is made up of 13 amino acids. The V end was cut by 5 bases, the J end by 3 bases, with 11 bases between. The CDR3 DNA reads TGTGCCAGCAGCGCGGGACCGCTCTACGAGCAGTACTTC. Its translation: CASSAGPLYEQYF.